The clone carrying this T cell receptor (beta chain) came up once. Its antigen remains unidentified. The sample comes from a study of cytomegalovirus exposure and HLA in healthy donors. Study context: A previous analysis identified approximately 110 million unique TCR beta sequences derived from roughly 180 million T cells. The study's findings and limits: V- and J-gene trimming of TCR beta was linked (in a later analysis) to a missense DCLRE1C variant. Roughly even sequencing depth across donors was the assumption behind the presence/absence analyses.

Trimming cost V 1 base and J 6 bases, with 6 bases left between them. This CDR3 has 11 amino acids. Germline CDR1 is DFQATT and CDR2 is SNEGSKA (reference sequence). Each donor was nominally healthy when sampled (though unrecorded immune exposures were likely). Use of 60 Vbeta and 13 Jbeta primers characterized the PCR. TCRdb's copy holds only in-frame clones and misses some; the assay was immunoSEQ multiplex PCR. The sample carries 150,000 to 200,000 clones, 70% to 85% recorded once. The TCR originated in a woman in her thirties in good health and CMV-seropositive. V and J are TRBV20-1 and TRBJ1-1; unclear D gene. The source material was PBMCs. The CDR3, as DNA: TGCAGTGCTAGAGGCTCAGCTGAAGCTTTCTTT. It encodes CSARGSAEAFF.